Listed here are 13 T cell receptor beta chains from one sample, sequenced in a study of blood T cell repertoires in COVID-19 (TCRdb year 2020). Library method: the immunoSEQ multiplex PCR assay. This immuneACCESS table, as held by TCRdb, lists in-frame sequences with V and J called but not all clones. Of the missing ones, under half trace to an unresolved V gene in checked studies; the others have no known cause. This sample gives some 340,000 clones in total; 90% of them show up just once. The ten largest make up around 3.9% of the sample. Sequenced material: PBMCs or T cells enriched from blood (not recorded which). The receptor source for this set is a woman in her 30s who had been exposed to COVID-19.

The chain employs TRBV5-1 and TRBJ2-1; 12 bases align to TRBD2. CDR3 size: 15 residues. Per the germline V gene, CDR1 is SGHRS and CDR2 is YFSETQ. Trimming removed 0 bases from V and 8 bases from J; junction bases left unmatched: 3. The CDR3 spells CASSLASGGVDEQFF. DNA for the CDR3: TGCGCCAGCAGCTTGGCTAGCGGGGGGGTGGATGAGCAGTTCTTC.

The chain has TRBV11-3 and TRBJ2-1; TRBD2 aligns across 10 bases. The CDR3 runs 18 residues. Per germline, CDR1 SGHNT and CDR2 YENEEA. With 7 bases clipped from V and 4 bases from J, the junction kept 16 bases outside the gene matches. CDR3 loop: CASILLRASGGKYNEQFF. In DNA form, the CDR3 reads TGTGCCAGCATCCTACTTCGGGCTAGCGGGGGTAAATACAATGAGCAGTTCTTC. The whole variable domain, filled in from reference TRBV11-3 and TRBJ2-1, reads EAGVVQSPRYKIIEKKQPVAFWCNPISGHNTLYWYLQNLGQGPELLIRYENEEAVDDSQLPKDRFSAERLKGVDSTLKIQPAELGDSAVYLCASILLRASGGKYNEQFFGPGTRLTVL.

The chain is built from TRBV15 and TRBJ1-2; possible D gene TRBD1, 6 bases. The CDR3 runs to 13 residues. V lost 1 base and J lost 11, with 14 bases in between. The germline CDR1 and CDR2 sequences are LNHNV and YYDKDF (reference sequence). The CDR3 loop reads CATSRGYREEYTF. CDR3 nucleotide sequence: TGTGCCACCAGCAGAGGATACAGGGAAGAGTACACCTTC. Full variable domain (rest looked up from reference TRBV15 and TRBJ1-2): DAMVIQNPRYQVTQFGKPVTLSCSQTLNHNVMYWYQQKSSQAPKLLFHYYDKDFNNEADTPDNFQSRRPNTSFCFLDIRSPGLGDTAMYLCATSRGYREEYTFGSGTRLTVV.

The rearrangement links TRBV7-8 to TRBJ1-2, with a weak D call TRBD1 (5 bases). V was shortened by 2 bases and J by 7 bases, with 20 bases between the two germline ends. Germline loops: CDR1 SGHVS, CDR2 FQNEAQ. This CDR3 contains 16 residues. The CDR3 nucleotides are TGTGCCAGCAGCTTATCAGGGAAGACTTATATAGGTGGCTACACCTTC. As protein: CASSLSGKTYIGGYTF.

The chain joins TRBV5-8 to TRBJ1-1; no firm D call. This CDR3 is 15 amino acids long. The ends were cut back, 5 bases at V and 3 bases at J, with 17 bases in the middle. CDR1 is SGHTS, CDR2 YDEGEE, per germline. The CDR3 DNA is TGTGCCAGCAGTGCGAGGGCACAGAGGGACACTGAAGCTTTCTTT. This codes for CASSARAQRDTEAFF.

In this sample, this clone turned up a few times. For the CDR3, the DNA is TGTGCCATCAGTGAGTCCCCAAAAAAGAACAGGGGGCACTACCCTAACTATGGCTACACCTTC. As protein: CAISESPKKNRGHYPNYGYTF. This chain connects TRBV10-3 to TRBJ1-2; 9 nucleotides match TRBD1. The CDR3 has 21 residues. CDR1 ENHRY and CDR2 SYGVKD come from the germline V gene. Trimming cost V 0 bases and J 0 bases; bases outside gene matches: 17.

CDR3 in amino acids: CASRGGQTSDGYTF. DNA of the CDR3: TGTGCCAGCAGGGGGGGACAGACCTCGGATGGCTACACCTTC. This chain uses TRBV5-4 with TRBJ1-2; the match to TRBD1 covers 7 bases. The CDR3 extends over 14 amino acids. Trimming removed 5 bases from V and 6 bases from J; junction bases left unmatched: 10. Germline V gives CDR1 SGHNT, CDR2 YYREEE (reference sequence).

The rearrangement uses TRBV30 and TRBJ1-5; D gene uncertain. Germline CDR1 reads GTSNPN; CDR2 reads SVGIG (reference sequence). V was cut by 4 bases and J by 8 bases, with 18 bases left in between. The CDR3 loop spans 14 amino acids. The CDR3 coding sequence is TGTGCCTGGACCGCGGGGAAGTCCCCTGAGCCCCAGCATTTT. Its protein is CAWTAGKSPEPQHF.

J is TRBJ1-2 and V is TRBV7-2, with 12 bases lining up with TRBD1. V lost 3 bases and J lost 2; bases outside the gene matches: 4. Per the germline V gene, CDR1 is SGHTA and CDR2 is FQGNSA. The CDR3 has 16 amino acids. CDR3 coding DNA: TGTGCCAGCAGCTTCCGCGGGACAGGGGGCAACTATGGCTACACCTTC. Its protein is CASSFRGTGGNYGYTF.

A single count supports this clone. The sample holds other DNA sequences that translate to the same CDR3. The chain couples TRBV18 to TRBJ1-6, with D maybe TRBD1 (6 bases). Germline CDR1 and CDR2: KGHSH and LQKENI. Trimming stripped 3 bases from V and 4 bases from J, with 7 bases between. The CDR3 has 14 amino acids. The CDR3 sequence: CASSPTGYNSPLHF. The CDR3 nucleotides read TGTGCCAGCTCACCGACAGGATATAATTCACCCCTCCACTTT. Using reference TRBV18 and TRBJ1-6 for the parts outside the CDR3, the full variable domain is NAGVMQNPRHLVRRRGQEARLRCSPMKGHSHVYWYRQLPEEGLKFMVYLQKENIIDESGMPKERFSAEFPKEGPSILRIQQVVRGDSAAYFCASSPTGYNSPLHFGNGTRLTVT.

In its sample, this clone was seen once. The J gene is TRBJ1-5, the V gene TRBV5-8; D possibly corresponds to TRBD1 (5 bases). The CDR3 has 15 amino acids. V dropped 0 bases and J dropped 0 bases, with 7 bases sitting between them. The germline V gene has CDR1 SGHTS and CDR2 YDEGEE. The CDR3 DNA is TGTGCCAGCAGCTTGGGACAGTTTAGCAATCAGCCCCAGCATTTT. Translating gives CASSLGQFSNQPQHF.

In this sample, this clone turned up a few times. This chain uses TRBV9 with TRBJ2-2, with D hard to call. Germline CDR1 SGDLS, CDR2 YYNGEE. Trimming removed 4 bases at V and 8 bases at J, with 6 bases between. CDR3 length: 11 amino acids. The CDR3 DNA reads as TGTGCCAGCAGCACCACAGGGGAGCTGTTTTTT. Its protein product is CASSTTGELFF.

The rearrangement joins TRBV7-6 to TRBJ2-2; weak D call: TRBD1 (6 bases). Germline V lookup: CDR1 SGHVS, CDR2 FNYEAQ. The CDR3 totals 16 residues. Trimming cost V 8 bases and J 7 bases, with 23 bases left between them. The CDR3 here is CASQRQGFFRGGELFF. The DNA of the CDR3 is TGTGCCAGCCAAAGGCAGGGGTTTTTTCGGGGCGGGGAGCTGTTTTTT.